A single sample is the source of the 22 T cell receptor beta chains below, sequenced in a study of vaccination effects on CD4 cells after COVID-19. These receptors have no known antigen. Culturing for 10 to 11 days preceded CD4+ T cell isolation. Here immunoSEQ multiplex PCR was the method, and the copy in TCRdb shows in-frame clones only, minus some. This sample has approximately 46,000 clones; around 74% occur once, and the top ten carry roughly 8.6%. Sequenced here: CD4+ T cells from PBMCs cultured without peptide, sampled before COVID-19 vaccination. These TCRs come from a human donor who had a prior SARS-CoV-2 infection.

V gene TRBV6-1 combines with J gene TRBJ1-6; D uncertain. Trimming left V 3 bases short and J 6 bases short, with 12 bases between. This CDR3 is built from 15 residues. The germline CDR1 and CDR2 sequences are MNHNS and SASEGT. CDR3 nucleotides: TGTGCCAGCAGTGAGGTTCGACGCCCTAATTCACCCCTCCACTTT. Its translation: CASSEVRRPNSPLHF.

The chain is built from TRBV10-2 and TRBJ2-1, with 8 bases fitting TRBD1. CDR3 size: 14 residues. V lost 6 bases, J lost 6 bases, and 7 bases stayed unmatched. Germline loops: CDR1 WSHSY, CDR2 SAAADI. For the CDR3, the DNA is TGCGCCAGCAGATGGACAGGGATAATCAATGAGCAGTTCTTC. It translates to CASRWTGIINEQFF.

For this clone: At one end the junction does not follow the germline gene, possibly because of a read error. The chain joins TRBV7-7 to TRBJ1-1; TRBD1 aligns across 7 bases. This CDR3 has 13 residues. Germline-derived CDR1 and CDR2 are SSHAT and FNYEAQ (reference sequence). The CDR3 bases are TGTGCTAGCAGCAGGGACAGTCGAACTGAAGCTTTCTTT. This encodes CASSRDSRTEAFF.

The chain's CDR3 is CASSEDFPNIGQYF. The CDR3 DNA reads as TGTGCCAGCAGTGAAGATTTCCCCAACATCGGGCAGTACTTC. The V call is TRBV2, the J call TRBJ2-7; D unresolved. Germline V gene lookup returns CDR1 SNHLY and CDR2 FYNNEI. The CDR3 spans 14 residues. V was clipped by 1 base and J by 9 bases, with 16 bases between them.

The V gene is TRBV5-4, the J gene TRBJ2-7; TRBD1 matches 9 bases. Per the germline V gene, CDR1 is SGHNT and CDR2 is YYREEE (reference sequence). The CDR3 has 13 residues. V dropped 4 bases and J dropped 2; count of bases not matched to a gene: 1. CDR3 in amino acids: CASSRQGAYEQYF. The CDR3 nucleotides are TGTGCCAGCAGCCGACAGGGGGCCTACGAGCAGTACTTC.

The genes are TRBV28 and TRBJ1-2; D gene ambiguous. Trimming stripped 6 bases from V and 4 bases from J, with 15 bases between. The CDR3 is 14 residues long. Looked up from germline, CDR1 is MDHEN and CDR2 is SYDVKM. CDR3 bases: TGTGCCAGCAGCTCCATCGGGGTGGGCTATGGCTACACCTTC. It specifies CASSSIGVGYGYTF.

This clone qualifies as medium-sized. CDR3 residues: CASSQVDILTYHEQYF. DNA for the CDR3: TGCGCCAGCAGCCAAGTCGATATCCTTACTTATCACGAGCAGTACTTC. This chain uses TRBV4-1 with TRBJ2-7; D unclear. Per the germline V gene, CDR1 is MGHRA and CDR2 is YSYEKL. Deletions cut 1 base from V and 5 bases from J, with 18 bases between. The CDR3 runs 16 residues.

J is TRBJ2-4 and V is TRBV4-2; the D is unclear. Germline-derived CDR1 and CDR2 are LGHNA and YNFKEQ. The CDR3 runs to 13 residues. V lost 3 bases and J lost 1, with 4 bases in between. DNA for the CDR3: TGTGCCAGCAGCCAGGCCGCCAAAAACATTCAGTACTTC. Protein product: CASSQAAKNIQYF.

The chain employs TRBV4-3 and TRBJ1-1, with 8 bases fitting TRBD1. The CDR3 runs 17 residues. Germline V gene sequence: CDR1 LGHNA, CDR2 YSLEER. Unmatched junction bases numbered 7, after V lost 0 bases and J lost 1 base. The CDR3 reads CASSQDVRQGANTEAFF. For the CDR3, the DNA is TGCGCCAGCAGCCAAGATGTCCGTCAGGGGGCGAACACTGAAGCTTTCTTT.

The gene calls are TRBV7-9 and TRBJ2-2, with 11 bases lining up with TRBD2. The ends lost 5 bases at V and 3 bases at J; junction bases unmatched: 2. The CDR3 totals 15 residues. CDR1 and CDR2 (germline): SEHNR, FQNEAQ (reference sequence). DNA of the CDR3: TGTGCCAGCAGCCAGGGACTAGCGGACACCGGGGAGCTGTTTTTT. This sequence encodes CASSQGLADTGELFF.

The rearrangement joins TRBV7-2 to TRBJ2-7, with 8 bases fitting TRBD2. Germline CDR1 reads SGHTA; CDR2 reads FQGNSA. The CDR3 is 17 residues long. V lost 2 bases, J lost 3 bases, and 12 bases stayed unmatched. The CDR3 protein is CASSLSLGLAHDYEQYF. In nucleotides, the CDR3 is TGTGCCAGCAGCTTATCCCTTGGACTAGCCCATGACTACGAGCAGTACTTC.

The V gene is TRBV4-2, the J gene TRBJ1-6, with a weak D call TRBD1 (5 bases). There are 15 residues in the CDR3. Trimming pared 10 bases from V and 4 bases from J, leaving 17 bases between. The germline V gene encodes CDR1 LGHNA and CDR2 YNFKEQ. In DNA, the CDR3 is TGTGCCACTAGTAGTGGGGGACTTTATAATTCACCCCTCCACTTT. Amino acids: CATSSGGLYNSPLHF.

The V gene is TRBV6-6, the J gene TRBJ1-1, with 8 bases identical to TRBD1. Per the germline V gene, CDR1 is MNHNY and CDR2 is SVGAGI (reference sequence). The CDR3 sequence is 15 residues long. The V and J ends lost 7 bases and 4 bases, in that order; junction bases with no gene match: 11. The CDR3 DNA sequence: TGTGCCAGCAACCTGAACAGGGGGGAGAGCACTGAAGCTTTCTTT. This codes for CASNLNRGESTEAFF.

The chain joins TRBV3-1 (or the pseudogene TRBV3-2) to TRBJ2-7; 10 nucleotides align to TRBD1. The CDR3 runs to 17 residues. In germline, CDR1 is LGHDT, CDR2 YNNKEL (reference sequence). V lost 1 base to trimming and J lost 4 bases; unmatched junction nucleotides: 10. Here the CDR3 DNA reads TGTGCCAGCAGCCAAGTCGAGGGACAGGGGCGCCGATACGAGCAGTACTTC. The encoded protein is CASSQVEGQGRRYEQYF.

The chain recombines TRBV6-5 with TRBJ1-1, with a tentative D call TRBD1 (6 bases). The CDR3 covers 14 residues. CDR1 is MNHEY, CDR2 SVGAGI, per germline. The ends were cut back, 6 bases at V and 3 bases at J, with 14 bases in the middle. CDR3 coding DNA: TGTGCCAGCAGCCCGACAGGTCGGGACACTGAAGCTTTCTTT. It translates to CASSPTGRDTEAFF.

In its sample, this clone was seen once. J is TRBJ1-6 and V is TRBV5-4; D ambiguous. V was cut by 1 base and J by 6 bases, with 11 bases left in between. The CDR3 runs to 15 residues. CDR1 and CDR2 from the germline V gene are SGHNT and YYREEE (reference sequence). The CDR3 sequence: CASSLLAGINSPLHF. The CDR3 nucleotides are TGTGCCAGCAGCTTGTTGGCAGGAATTAATTCACCCCTCCACTTT.

Written as DNA, the CDR3 is TGTGCCAGCAGCCGCGCGGGCCGGACCTTGAACACCGGGGAGCTGTTTTTT. Translating gives CASSRAGRTLNTGELFF. The chain links TRBV5-4 to TRBJ2-2, with a weak D call TRBD2 (5 bases). Germline V gene data show CDR1 as SGHNT and CDR2 as YYREEE (reference sequence). V lost 4 bases and J 1 base, leaving 17 bases between the germline ends. CDR3 length equals 17 residues.

The rearrangement uses TRBV19 and TRBJ2-7; TRBD2 matches 11 bases. This CDR3 has 18 amino acids. The germline gives CDR1 LNHDA, CDR2 SQIVND (reference sequence). V was clipped by 5 bases and J by 2 bases; unmatched bases: 14. CDR3 DNA: TGTGCCAGTAGTGGATGGGGGACTAGCGGTTCCCCTACCTACGAGCAGTACTTC. Its translation: CASSGWGTSGSPTYEQYF.

The chain has TRBV12-3 or TRBV12-4 and TRBJ1-1; D gene unclear. This CDR3 has 13 amino acids. V was clipped by 3 bases and J by 5 bases, with 10 bases between them. CDR3 sequence: CASSLGWDTEAFF. CDR3 in DNA: TGTGCCAGCAGTTTGGGCTGGGATACTGAAGCTTTCTTT.

This chain connects TRBV6-5 to TRBJ1-1; D gene unclear. Trimming shortened V by 6 bases and J by 0 bases, and 11 bases separated the two germline ends. Germline CDR1 is MNHEY and CDR2 is SVGAGI. CDR3 length equals 14 residues. As DNA, the CDR3 is TGTGCCAGCAGACTCCTAGGGATGAACACTGAAGCTTTCTTT. It yields the protein CASRLLGMNTEAFF.

The V gene is TRBV2, the J gene TRBJ2-1; D may correspond to TRBD1 or TRBD2 (6 bases each). V lost 5 bases and J 14 bases, leaving 22 bases between the germline ends. Per the germline V gene, CDR1 is SNHLY and CDR2 is FYNNEI. The CDR3 has 14 amino acids. CDR3 DNA sequence: TGTGCCAGCAGTCGGGAACAGGGCGGCTGGGGGGAGTTCTTC. It encodes CASSREQGGWGEFF.

The genes are TRBV5-5 and TRBJ2-7, with 8 bases aligning to TRBD1. The CDR3 totals 12 residues. Germline V lookup: CDR1 SGHKS, CDR2 YYEKEE (reference sequence). J lost 6 bases, V lost 2 bases, and 1 base had no gene match. CDR3 in DNA: TGTGCCAGCAGCTTCACAGGGGGCGAGCAGTACTTC. This sequence encodes CASSFTGGEQYF.